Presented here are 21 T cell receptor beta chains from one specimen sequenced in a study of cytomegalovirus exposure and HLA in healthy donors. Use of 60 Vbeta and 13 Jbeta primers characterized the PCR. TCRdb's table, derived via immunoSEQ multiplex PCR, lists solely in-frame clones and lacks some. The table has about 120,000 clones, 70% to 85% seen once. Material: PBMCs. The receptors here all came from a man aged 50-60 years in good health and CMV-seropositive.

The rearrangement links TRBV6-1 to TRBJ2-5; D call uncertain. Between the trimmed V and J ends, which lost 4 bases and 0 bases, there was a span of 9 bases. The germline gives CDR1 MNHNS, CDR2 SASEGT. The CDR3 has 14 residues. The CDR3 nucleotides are TGTGCCAGCAGTGCACGACTGTACCAAGAGACCCAGTACTTC. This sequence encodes CASSARLYQETQYF.

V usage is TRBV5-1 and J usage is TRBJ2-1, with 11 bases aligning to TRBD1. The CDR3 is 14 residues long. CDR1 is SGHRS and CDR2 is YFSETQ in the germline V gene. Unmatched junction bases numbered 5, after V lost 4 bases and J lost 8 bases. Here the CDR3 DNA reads TGCGCCAGCAGCCCAGGACAGGGGGCCGATGAGCAGTTCTTC. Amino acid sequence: CASSPGQGADEQFF.

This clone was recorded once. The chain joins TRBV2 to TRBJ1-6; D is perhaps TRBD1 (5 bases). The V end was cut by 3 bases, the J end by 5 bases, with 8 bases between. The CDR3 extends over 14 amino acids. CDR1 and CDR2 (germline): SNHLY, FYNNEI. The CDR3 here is CASSEEQDNSPLHF. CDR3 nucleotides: TGTGCCAGCAGTGAGGAACAGGATAATTCACCCCTCCACTTT. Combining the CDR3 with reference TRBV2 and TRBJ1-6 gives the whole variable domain EPEVTQTPSHQVTQMGQEVILRCVPISNHLYFYWYRQILGQKVEFLVSFYNNEISEKSEIFDDQFSVERPDGSNFTLKIRSTKLEDSAMYFCASSEEQDNSPLHFGNGTRLTVT.

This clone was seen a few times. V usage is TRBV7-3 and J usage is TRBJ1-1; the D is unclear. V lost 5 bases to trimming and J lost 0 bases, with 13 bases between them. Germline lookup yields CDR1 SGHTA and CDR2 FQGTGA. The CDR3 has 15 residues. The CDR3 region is CASSLESGVNTEAFF. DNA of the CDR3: TGTGCCAGCAGCCTAGAGAGCGGGGTGAACACTGAAGCTTTCTTT.

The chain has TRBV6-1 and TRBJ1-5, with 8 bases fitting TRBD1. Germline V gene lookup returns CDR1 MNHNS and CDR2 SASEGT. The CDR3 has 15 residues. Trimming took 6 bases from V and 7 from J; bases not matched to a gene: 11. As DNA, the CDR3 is TGTGCCAGCAGCAGCGACAGGGGCGGTGACCAGCCCCAGCATTTT. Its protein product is CASSSDRGGDQPQHF.

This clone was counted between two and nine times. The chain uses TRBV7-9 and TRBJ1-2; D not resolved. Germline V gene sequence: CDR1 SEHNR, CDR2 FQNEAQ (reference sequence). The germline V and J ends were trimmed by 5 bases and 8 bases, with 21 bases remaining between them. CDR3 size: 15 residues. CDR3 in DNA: TGTGCCAGCAGCCCGAGAGCGGGCGACCCCCACGGCTACACCTTC. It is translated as CASSPRAGDPHGYTF.

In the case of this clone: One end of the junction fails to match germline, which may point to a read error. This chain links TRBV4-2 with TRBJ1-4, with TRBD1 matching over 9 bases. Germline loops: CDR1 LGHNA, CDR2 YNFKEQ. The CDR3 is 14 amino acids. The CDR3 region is CASSQGQGNGKLFF. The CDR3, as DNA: TGTGCCAGCAGCCAGGGACAGGGAAATGGAAAACTGTTTTTT.

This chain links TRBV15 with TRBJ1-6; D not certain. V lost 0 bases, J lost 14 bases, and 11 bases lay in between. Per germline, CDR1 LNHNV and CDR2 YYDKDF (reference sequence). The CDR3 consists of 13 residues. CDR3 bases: TGTGCCACCAGCAGAGACACTAGCCGGACCCTCCACTTT. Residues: CATSRDTSRTLHF.

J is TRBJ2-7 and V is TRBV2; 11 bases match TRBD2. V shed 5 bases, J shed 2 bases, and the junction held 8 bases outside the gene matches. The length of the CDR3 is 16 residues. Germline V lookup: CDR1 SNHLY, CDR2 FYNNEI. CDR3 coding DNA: TGTGCCAGCAGTTTAACCGGGACTAGCGGAACCTACGAGCAGTACTTC. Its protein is CASSLTGTSGTYEQYF.

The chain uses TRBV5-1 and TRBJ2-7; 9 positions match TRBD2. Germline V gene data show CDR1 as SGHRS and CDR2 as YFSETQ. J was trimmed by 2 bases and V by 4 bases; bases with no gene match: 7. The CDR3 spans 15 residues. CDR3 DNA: TGCGCCAGCAGCCCCCAGCGGGAGGCGACCTACGAGCAGTACTTC. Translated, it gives CASSPQREATYEQYF.

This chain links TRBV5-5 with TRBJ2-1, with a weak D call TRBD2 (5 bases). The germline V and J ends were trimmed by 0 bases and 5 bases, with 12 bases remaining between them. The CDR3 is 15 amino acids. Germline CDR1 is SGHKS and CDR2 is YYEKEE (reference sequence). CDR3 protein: CASSLGIARDNEQFF. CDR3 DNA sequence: TGTGCCAGCAGCTTGGGGATAGCGAGAGACAATGAGCAGTTCTTC.

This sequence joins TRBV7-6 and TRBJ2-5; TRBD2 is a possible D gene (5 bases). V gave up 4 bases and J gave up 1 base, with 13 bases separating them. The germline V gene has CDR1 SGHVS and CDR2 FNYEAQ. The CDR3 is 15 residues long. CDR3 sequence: CASSSVSGGQETQYF. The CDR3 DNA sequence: TGTGCCAGCAGCTCCGTAAGCGGAGGCCAAGAGACCCAGTACTTC.

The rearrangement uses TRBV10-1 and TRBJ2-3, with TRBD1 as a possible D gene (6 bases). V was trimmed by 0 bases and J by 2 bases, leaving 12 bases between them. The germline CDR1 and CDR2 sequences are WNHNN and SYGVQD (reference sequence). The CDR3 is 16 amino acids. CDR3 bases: TGCGCCAGCAGTGAGTCAGGGGGACCCTTCACAGATACGCAGTATTTT. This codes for CASSESGGPFTDTQYF.

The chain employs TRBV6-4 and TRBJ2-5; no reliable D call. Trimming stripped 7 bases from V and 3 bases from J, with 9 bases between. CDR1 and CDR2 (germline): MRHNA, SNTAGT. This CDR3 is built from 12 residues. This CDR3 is CASKRREETQYF. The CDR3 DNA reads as TGTGCCAGCAAGAGACGGGAAGAGACCCAGTACTTC.

The CDR3 loop reads CASSVLASTETQYF. CDR3 coding DNA: TGTGCCAGCAGCGTACTAGCGTCAACAGAGACCCAGTACTTC. The rearrangement joins TRBV6-1 to TRBJ2-5; 7 bases align to TRBD2. This CDR3 comprises 14 residues. Trimming took 6 bases from V and 4 from J; bases not matched to a gene: 8. CDR1 is MNHNS and CDR2 is SASEGT in the germline V gene.

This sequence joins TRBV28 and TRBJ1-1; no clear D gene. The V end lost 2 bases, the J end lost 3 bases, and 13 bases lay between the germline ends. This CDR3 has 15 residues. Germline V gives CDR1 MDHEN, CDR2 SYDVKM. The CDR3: CASSLRRGRYTEAFF. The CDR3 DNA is TGTGCCAGCAGTTTACGGCGGGGTAGGTACACTGAAGCTTTCTTT.

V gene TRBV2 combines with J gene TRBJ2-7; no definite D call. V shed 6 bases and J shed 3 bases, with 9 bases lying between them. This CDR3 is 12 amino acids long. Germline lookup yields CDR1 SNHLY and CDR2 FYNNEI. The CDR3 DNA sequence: TGTGCCAGCAGGAGAGGTATCTACGAGCAGTACTTC. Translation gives CASRRGIYEQYF.

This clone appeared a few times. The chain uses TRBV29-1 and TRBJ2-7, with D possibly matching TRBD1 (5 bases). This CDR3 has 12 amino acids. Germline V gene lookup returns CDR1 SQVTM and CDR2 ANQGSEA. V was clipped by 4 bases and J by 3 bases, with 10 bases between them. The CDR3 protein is CSVVPGNYEQYF. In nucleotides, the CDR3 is TGCAGCGTTGTACCAGGGAACTACGAGCAGTACTTC.

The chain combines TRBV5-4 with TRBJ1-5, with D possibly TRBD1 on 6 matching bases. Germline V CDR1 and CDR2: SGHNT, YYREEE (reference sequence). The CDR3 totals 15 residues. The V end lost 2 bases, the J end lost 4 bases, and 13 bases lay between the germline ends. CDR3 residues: CASSFGQLGNQPQHF. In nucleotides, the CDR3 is TGTGCCAGCAGCTTTGGACAGTTGGGGAATCAGCCCCAGCATTTT.

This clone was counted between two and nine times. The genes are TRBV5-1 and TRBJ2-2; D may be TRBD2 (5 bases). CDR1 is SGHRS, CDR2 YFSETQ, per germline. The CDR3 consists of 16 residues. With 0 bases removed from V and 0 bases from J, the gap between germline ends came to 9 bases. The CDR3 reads CASSLVGNPNTGELFF. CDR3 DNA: TGCGCCAGCAGCTTGGTCGGGAATCCGAACACCGGGGAGCTGTTTTTT.

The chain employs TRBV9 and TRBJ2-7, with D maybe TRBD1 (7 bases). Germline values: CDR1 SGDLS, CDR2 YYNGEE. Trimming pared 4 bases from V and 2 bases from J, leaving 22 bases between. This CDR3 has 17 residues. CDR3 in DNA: TGTGCCAGCAGCCCAAGGGGGCAGGGGGGACCCGCCTACGAGCAGTACTTC. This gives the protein CASSPRGQGGPAYEQYF.